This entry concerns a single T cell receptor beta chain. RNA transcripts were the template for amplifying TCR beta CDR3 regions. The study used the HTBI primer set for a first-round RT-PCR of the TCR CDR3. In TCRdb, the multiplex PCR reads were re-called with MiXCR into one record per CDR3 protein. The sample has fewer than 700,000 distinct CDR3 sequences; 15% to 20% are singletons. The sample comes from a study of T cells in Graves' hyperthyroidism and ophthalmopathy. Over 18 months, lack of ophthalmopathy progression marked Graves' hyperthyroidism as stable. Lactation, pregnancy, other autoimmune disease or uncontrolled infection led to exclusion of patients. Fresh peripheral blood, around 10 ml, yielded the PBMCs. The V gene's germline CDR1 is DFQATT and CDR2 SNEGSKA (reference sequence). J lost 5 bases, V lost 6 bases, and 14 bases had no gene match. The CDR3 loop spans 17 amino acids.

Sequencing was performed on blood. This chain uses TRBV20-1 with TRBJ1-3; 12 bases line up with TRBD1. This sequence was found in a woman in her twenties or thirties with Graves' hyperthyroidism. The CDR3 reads CSASGTGGASGRNTIYF. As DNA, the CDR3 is TGCAGTGCATCCGGGACAGGGGGCGCGTCTGGGAGAAACACCATATATTTT.